This TCR beta chain emerged from a study of control samples from healthy donors and cancer patients. Trimming shortened V by 8 bases and J by 3 bases, and 11 bases separated the two germline ends. CDR1 and CDR2 from the germline V gene are MNHEY and SVGAGI. The CDR3 spans 12 residues. The protocol was immunoSEQ multiplex PCR, while the TCRdb copy is restricted to in-frame clones and leaves out a portion. The sample contains some 130,000 clones, approximately 92% of which appear only once. The specimen sequenced was blood. The receptor was isolated from a woman between 50 and 59 years old in good health. The chain is built from TRBV6-5 and TRBJ2-7; D possibly corresponds to TRBD1 (6 bases). The CDR3 DNA reads TGTGCCAGCCGGATACAGGGCTACGAGCAGTACTTC. Translated: CASRIQGYEQYF.